This T cell receptor beta chain was obtained from a study of cytomegalovirus exposure and HLA in healthy donors. The protocol was immunoSEQ multiplex PCR, while the TCRdb copy is restricted to in-frame clones and leaves out a portion. The sample has about 86,000 clones; 85% to 95% are singletons. Overall study results and limits: Subsequent analysis found a tendency for first-cohort TCR clusters to co-occur within the 95 to 150 validation repertoires. Three CMV-associated chains were confirmed in vitro to be specific for CMV antigens. Reported results showed that the classifier diagnosed cytomegalovirus status with high specificity and sensitivity.

Turning to this clone: Its antigen is currently unknown.

Donors were drawn from the approximately 120-subject validation cohort, separate from the 666-subject first cohort. Per the germline V gene, CDR1 is WSHSY and CDR2 is SAAADI. This CDR3 spans 17 amino acids. V lost 8 bases, J lost 0 bases, and 6 bases stayed unmatched. This sequence was found in a man aged 18 to 30 in good health and CMV-seronegative. The sample comprised PBMCs. This chain uses TRBV10-2 with TRBJ2-6, with TRBD2 identical over 11 bases. The CDR3 loop is CASCSGRALSGANVLTF. CDR3 in DNA: TGCGCCAGCTGTAGCGGGAGGGCCCTCTCTGGGGCCAACGTCCTGACTTTC.